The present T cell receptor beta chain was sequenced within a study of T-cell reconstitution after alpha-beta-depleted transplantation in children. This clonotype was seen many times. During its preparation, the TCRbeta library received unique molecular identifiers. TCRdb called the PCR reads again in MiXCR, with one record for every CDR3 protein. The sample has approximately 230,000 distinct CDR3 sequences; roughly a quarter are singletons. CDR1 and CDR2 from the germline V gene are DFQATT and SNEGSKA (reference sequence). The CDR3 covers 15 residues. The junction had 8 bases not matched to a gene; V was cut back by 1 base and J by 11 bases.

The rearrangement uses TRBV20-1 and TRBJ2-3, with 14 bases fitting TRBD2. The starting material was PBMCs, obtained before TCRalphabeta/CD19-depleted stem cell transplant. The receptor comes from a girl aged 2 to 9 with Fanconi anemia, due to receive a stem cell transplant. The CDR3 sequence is CSARAGTSGSSRQYF. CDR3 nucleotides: TGCAGTGCTAGAGCCGGGACTAGCGGGAGCAGTAGGCAGTATTTT.